This TCR beta chain is drawn from a study of T cell changes during pregnancy in multiple sclerosis. CDR3 length: 15 residues. The V and J ends lost 6 bases and 2 bases respectively, with 13 bases between them. Per germline, CDR1 MDHEN and CDR2 SYDVKM. The table came from immunoSEQ multiplex PCR; TCRdb's copy has only in-frame clones and leaves some out. The top ten hold approximately 0.88% of the sample, which has fewer than 80,000 clones, around 90% seen once. The chain is built from TRBV28 and TRBJ2-2, with TRBD1 as a possible D gene (6 bases). This TCR was recovered from a female donor in good health, enrolled as a control in a pregnancy study. The sample was peripheral blood, taken in the first trimester of pregnancy. CDR3 bases: TGTGCCAGCAGGAGCTACAGGGAAAACACCGGGGAGCTGTTTTTT. It specifies CASRSYRENTGELFF. Combining the CDR3 with reference TRBV28 and TRBJ2-2 gives the whole variable domain DVKVTQSSRYLVKRTGEKVFLECVQDMDHENMFWYRQDPGLGLRLIYFSYDVKMKEKGDIPEGYSVSREKKERFSLILESASTNQTSMYLCASRSYRENTGELFFGEGSRLTVL.